This T cell receptor (beta chain) stems from a study of T cell changes during pregnancy in multiple sclerosis. Germline CDR1 is MNHNY and CDR2 is SVGAGI (reference sequence). V lost 4 bases to trimming and J lost 4 bases, with 10 bases between them. CDR3 size: 13 residues. Profiled with immunoSEQ multiplex PCR; TCRdb holds only in-frame clones, not every one. The top ten clones hold about 3.1% of a sample with about 61,000 clones, around nine tenths of them seen once. This clonotype was sampled from a female donor in good health, enrolled as a control in a pregnancy study. The specimen was peripheral blood, collected in the first trimester of pregnancy. The rearrangement links TRBV6-6 to TRBJ1-1; D possibly corresponds to TRBD1 (5 bases). In DNA, the CDR3 is TGTGCCAGCAGTTTCCAGGGAGGCACTGAAGCTTTCTTT. Amino acids: CASSFQGGTEAFF.